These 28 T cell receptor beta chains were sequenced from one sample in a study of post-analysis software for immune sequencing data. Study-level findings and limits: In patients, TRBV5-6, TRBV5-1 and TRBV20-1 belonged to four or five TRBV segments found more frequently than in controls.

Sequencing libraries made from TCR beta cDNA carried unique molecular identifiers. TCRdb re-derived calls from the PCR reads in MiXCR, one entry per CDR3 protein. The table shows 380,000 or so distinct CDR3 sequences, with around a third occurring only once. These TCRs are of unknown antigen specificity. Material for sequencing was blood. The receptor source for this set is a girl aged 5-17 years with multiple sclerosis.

The DNA of the CDR3 is TGTGCCAGCAGCTTGGGGGTGGCATCCAACCCCTATGGCTACACCTTC. It yields the protein CASSLGVASNPYGYTF. The chain uses TRBV5-6 and TRBJ1-2, with D uncertain. The CDR3 has 16 amino acids. The germline V gene encodes CDR1 SGHDT and CDR2 YYEEEE. V shed 0 bases and J shed 4 bases, with 16 bases lying between them.

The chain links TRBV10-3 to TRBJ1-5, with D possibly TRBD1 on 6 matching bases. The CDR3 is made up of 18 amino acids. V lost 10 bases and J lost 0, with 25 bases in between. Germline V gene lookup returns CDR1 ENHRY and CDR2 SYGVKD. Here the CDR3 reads CATAVRTGTTASNQPQHF. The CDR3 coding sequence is TGTGCCACCGCAGTAAGAACAGGGACCACCGCTAGCAATCAGCCCCAGCATTTT.

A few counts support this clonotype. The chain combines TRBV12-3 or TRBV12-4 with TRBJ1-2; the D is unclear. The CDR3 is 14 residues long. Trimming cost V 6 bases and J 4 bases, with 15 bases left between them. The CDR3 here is CASSLIRAGYGYTF. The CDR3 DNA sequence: TGTGCCAGCAGCCTCATAAGGGCGGGCTATGGCTACACCTTC.

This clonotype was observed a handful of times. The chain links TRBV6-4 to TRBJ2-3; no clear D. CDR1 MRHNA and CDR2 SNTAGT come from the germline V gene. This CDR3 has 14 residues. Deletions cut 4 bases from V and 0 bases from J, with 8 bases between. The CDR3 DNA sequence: TGTGCCAGCAGTGTACAGTCTAGCACAGATACGCAGTATTTT. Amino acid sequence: CASSVQSSTDTQYF.

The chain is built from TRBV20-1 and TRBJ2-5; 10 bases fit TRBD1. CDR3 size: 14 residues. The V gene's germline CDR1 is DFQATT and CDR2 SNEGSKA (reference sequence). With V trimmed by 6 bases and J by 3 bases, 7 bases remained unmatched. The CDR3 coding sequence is TGCAGTGCCCACTCCGGGACAGGGGAAGAGACCCAGTACTTC. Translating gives CSAHSGTGEETQYF.

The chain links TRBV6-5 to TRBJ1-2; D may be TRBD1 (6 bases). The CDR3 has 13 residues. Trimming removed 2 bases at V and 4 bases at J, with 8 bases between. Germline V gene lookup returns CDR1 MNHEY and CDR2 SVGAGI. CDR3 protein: CASSYADSYGYTF. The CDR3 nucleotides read TGTGCCAGCAGTTACGCGGACAGCTATGGCTACACCTTC.

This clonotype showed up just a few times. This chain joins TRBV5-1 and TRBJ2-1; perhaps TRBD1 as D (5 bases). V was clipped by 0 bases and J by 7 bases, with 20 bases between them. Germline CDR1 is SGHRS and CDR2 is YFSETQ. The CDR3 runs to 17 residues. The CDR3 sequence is CASSLAAGPFLRNEQFF. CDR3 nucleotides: TGCGCCAGCAGCTTGGCGGCAGGGCCCTTCCTTAGGAATGAGCAGTTCTTC.

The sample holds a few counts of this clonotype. This chain's CDR3 is CASSPDRGLSGELFF. The CDR3 nucleotides read TGTGCCAGCAGCCCAGACAGGGGGCTTAGCGGGGAGCTGTTTTTT. The chain has TRBV28 and TRBJ2-2; 10 nucleotides match TRBD1. The CDR3 length is 15 residues. Germline V gene sequence: CDR1 MDHEN, CDR2 SYDVKM. J lost 7 bases, V lost 6 bases, and 8 bases had no gene match.

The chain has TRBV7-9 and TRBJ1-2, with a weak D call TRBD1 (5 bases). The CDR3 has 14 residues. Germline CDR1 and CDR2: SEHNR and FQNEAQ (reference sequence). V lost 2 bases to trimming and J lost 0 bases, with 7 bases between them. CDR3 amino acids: CASSLKGTNYGYTF. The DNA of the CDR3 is TGTGCCAGCAGCTTAAAGGGGACTAACTATGGCTACACCTTC. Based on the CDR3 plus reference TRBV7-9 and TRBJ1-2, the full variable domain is DTGVSQNPRHKITKRGQNVTFRCDPISEHNRLYWYRQTLGQGPEFLTYFQNEAQLEKSRLLSDRFSAERPKGSFSTLEIQRTEQGDSAMYLCASSLKGTNYGYTFGSGTRLTVV.

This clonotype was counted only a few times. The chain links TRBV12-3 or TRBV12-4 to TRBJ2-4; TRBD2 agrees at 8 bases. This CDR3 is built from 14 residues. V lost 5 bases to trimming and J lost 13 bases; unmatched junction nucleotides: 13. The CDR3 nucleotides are TGTGCCAGCAGTCGAGGAACTTCGGGACTAGAGCAGTACTTC. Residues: CASSRGTSGLEQYF.

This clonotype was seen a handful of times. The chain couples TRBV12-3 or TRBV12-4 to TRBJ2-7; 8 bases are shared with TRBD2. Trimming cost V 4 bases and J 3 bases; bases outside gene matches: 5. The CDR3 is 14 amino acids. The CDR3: CASSYGTRGYEQYF. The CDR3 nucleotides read TGTGCCAGCAGTTACGGGACTAGGGGCTACGAGCAGTACTTC.

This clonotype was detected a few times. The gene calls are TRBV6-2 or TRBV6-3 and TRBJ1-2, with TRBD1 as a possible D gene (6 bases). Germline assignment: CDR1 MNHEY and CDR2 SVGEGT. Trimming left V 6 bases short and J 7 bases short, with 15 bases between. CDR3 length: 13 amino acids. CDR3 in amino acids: CASSNDRFLGYTF. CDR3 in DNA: TGTGCCAGCAGCAACGACAGGTTTCTTGGCTACACCTTC.

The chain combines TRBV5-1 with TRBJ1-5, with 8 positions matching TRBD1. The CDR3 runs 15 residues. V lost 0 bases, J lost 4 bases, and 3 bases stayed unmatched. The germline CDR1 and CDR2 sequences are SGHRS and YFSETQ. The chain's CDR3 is CASSLGTGWNQPQHF. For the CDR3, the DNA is TGCGCCAGCAGCTTGGGGACAGGGTGGAATCAGCCCCAGCATTTT.

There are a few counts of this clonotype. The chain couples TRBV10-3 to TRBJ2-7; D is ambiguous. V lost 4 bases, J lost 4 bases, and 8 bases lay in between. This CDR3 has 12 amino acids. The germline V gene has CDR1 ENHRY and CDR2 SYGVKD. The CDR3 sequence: CAISGGAYEQYF. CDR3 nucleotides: TGTGCCATCAGTGGGGGTGCTTACGAGCAGTACTTC.

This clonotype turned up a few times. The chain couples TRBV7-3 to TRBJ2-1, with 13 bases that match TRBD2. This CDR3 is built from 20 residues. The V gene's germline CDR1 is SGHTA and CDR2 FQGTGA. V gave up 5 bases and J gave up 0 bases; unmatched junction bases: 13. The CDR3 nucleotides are TGTGCCAGCAGCCCCAATGGCGGGACTAGCGGGGCGAGCTCCTACAATGAGCAGTTCTTC. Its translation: CASSPNGGTSGASSYNEQFF.

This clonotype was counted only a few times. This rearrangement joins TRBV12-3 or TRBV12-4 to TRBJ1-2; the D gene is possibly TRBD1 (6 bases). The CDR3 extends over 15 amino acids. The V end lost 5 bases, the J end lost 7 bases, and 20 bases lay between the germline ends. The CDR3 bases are TGTGCCAGCAGTCAGGGGCCGCCCCCGTCCAGTGGCTACACCTTC. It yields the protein CASSQGPPPSSGYTF.

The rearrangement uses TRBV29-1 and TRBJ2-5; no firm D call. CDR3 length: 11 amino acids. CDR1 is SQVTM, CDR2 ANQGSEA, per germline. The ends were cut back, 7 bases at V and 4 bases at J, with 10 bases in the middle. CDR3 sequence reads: CSAALIETQYF. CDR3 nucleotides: TGCAGCGCGGCACTAATAGAGACCCAGTACTTC.

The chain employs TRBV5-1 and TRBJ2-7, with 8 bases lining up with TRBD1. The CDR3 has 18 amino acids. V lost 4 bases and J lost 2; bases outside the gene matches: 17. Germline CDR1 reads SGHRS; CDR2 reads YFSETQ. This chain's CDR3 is CASSTGPGQALMPYEQYF. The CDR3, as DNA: TGCGCCAGCAGCACAGGTCCGGGACAGGCTTTGATGCCCTACGAGCAGTACTTC.

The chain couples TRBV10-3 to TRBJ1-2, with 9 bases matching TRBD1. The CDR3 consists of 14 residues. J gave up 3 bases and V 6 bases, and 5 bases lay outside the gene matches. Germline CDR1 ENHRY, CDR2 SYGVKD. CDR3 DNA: TGTGCCATCAGGAAACAGGGGGCTGACTATGGCTACACCTTC. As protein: CAIRKQGADYGYTF.

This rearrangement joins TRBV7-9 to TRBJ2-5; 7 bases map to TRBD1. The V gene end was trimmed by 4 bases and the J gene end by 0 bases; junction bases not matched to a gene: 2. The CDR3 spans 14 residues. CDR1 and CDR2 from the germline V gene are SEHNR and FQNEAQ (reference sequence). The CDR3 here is CASSSTGNQETQYF. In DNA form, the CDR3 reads TGTGCCAGCAGCTCGACAGGGAACCAAGAGACCCAGTACTTC.

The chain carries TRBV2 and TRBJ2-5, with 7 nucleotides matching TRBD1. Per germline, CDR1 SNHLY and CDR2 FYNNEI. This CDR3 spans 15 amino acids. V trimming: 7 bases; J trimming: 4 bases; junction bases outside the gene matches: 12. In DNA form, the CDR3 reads TGTGCCAGCACTCTCATGACAGGGACATCAGAGACCCAGTACTTC. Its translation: CASTLMTGTSETQYF.

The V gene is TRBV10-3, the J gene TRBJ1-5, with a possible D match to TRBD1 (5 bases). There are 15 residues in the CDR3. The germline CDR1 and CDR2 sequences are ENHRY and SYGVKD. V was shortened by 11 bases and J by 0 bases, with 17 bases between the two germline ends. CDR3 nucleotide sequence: TGTGCCGACAGTGAGAACCTTCCTAGCAATCAGCCCCAGCATTTT. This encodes CADSENLPSNQPQHF.

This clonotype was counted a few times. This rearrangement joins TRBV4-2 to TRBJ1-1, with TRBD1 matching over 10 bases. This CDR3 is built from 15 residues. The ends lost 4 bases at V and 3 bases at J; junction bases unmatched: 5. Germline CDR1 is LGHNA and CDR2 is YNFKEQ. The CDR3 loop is CASSLKTGGDTEAFF. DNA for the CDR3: TGTGCCAGCAGCCTGAAGACAGGGGGCGACACTGAAGCTTTCTTT.

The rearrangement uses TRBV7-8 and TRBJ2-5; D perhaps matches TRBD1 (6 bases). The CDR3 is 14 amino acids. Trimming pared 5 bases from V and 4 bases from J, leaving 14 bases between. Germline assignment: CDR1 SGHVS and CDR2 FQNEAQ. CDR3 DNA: TGTGCCAGCAGCCAAGGACAGAGTGGAGAGACCCAGTACTTC. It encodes CASSQGQSGETQYF.

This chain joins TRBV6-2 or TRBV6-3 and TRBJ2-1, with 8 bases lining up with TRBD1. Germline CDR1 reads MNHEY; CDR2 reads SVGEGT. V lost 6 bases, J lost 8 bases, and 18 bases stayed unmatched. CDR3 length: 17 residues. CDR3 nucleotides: TGTGCCAGCAGGCCGATCAGGGGGCGCAGGCTTGGGGATGAGCAGTTCTTC. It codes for CASRPIRGRRLGDEQFF.

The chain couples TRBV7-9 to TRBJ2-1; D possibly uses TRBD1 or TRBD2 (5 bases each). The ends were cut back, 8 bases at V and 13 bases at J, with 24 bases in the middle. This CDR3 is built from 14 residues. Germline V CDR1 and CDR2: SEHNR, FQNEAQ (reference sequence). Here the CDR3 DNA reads TGTGCCAGCGGGAACCTGTTCGGGGCCGCAACCCAGTTCTTC. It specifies CASGNLFGAATQFF.

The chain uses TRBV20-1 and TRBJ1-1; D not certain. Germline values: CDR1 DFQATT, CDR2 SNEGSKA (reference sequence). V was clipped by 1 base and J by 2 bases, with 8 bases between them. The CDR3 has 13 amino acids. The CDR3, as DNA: TGCAGTGCTAGAGCACTGGGTAACACTGAAGCTTTCTTT. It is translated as CSARALGNTEAFF.

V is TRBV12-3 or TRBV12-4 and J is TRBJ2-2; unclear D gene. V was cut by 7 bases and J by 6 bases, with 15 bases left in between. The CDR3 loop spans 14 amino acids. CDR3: CASTEWGNAGELFF. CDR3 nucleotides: TGTGCCAGCACCGAGTGGGGAAACGCCGGGGAGCTGTTTTTT.